One T cell receptor (beta chain) is described in this entry. Its antigen is not identified. These data belong to a study of blood T cells in healthy people across ages. Broader study findings: More naive CD4+ cells and higher diversity marked long-lived donors relative to aged donors. With naive T cell percentage, TCR beta diversity showed a strong correlation.

PCR was performed a second time for 7 to 11 cycles using a sample-barcoded 5' primer and a J-beta primer mix. Tags on each cDNA molecule came from a template-switch adaptor with 12 random nucleotides. TCRdb processed the 5' RACE reads anew with MiXCR; each CDR3 protein has one entry. Altogether fewer than 750,000 distinct CDR3 sequences are present, about 51% being singletons, with the ten largest covering approximately 12%. Donors each provided 8 to 10 milliliters of peripheral blood. Sequenced input: blood. The TCR originated in a woman aged 80 or over in good health.

The CDR3 sequence is CASSERGLGQETQYF. As DNA, the CDR3 is TGTGCCAGCAGTGAGCGGGGTCTTGGCCAAGAGACCCAGTACTTC. The V call is TRBV2, the J call TRBJ2-5, with a weak D call TRBD2 (6 bases). This CDR3 region has 15 residues. The germline V and J ends were trimmed by 3 bases and 1 base, with 12 bases remaining between them. The V gene's germline CDR1 is SNHLY and CDR2 FYNNEI.